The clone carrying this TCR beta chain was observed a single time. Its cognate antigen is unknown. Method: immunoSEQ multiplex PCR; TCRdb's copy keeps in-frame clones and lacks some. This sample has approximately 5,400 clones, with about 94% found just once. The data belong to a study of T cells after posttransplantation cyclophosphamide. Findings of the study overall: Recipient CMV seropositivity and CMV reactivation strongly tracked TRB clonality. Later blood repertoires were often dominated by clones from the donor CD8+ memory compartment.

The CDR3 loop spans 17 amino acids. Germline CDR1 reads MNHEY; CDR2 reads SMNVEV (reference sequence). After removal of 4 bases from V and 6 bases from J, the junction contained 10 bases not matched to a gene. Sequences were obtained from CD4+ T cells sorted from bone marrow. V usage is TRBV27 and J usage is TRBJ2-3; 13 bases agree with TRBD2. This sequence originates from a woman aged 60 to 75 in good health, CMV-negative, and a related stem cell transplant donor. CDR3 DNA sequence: TGTGCCAGCAGTTCACCCGGGACTAGCGGGGCTCCCGATACGCAGTATTTT. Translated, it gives CASSSPGTSGAPDTQYF.